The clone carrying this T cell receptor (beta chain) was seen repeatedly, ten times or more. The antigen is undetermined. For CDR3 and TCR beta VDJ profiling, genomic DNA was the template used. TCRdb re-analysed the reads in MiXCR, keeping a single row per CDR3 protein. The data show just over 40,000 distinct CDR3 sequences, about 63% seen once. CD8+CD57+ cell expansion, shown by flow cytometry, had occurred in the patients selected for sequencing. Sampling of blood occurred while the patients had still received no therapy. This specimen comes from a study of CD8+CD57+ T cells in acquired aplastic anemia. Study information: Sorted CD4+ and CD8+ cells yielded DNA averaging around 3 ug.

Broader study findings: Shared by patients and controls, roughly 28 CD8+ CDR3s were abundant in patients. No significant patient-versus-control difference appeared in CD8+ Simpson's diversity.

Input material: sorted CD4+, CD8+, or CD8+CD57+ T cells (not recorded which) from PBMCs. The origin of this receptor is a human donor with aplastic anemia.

CDR3 protein: CASSDKPSGGGDDTQYF. In DNA, the CDR3 is TGTGCCAGCAGTGACAAACCTAGCGGGGGGGGTGACGATACGCAGTATTTT. The chain links TRBV6-4 to TRBJ2-3; 12 nucleotides agree with TRBD2. Unmatched junction bases numbered 9, after V lost 2 bases and J lost 6 bases. Germline CDR1 and CDR2: MRHNA and SNTAGT. CDR3 length: 17 amino acids.